The next 21 T cell receptor beta chains were all read from a single sample in a study of T cell clonotyping in hematopoietic cell transplantation. TCRdb keeps only in-frame clones here, not all; method: immunoSEQ multiplex PCR. The table shows thousands of clones, with over 75% occurring only once. Time point meaning: recipient sample about 28 days before transplant, after cytoreduction. The input for sequencing was peripheral blood mononuclear cells, taken before stem cell transplant. The receptor source for this set is a woman aged 50 to 65 with acute myeloid leukemia. Some clones in this sample may be carry-over from other donors' samples.

The chain has TRBV28 and TRBJ2-1; TRBD2 is a possible D gene (5 bases). CDR3 length: 16 amino acids. Trimming removed 5 bases at V and 4 bases at J, with 18 bases between. Germline V gene sequence: CDR1 MDHEN, CDR2 SYDVKM. CDR3 DNA: TGTGCCAGCAGTCCACTGGGAGCGGTGGGGTACAATGAGCAGTTCTTC. Amino acid sequence: CASSPLGAVGYNEQFF.

V and J are TRBV7-8 and TRBJ1-2; 9 positions match TRBD1. CDR1 is SGHVS and CDR2 is FQNEAQ in the germline V gene. J was trimmed by 3 bases and V by 5 bases; bases with no gene match: 7. The CDR3 extends over 15 amino acids. CDR3 DNA sequence: TGTGCCAGCAGCCCCTACAGGGGGCGAGACTATGGCTACACCTTC. As protein: CASSPYRGRDYGYTF.

In its sample, this clone was seen once. Germline and junction disagree at one end, which may indicate a read error. This chain joins TRBV2 and TRBJ2-1; 8 bases fit TRBD2. The CDR3 runs 10 residues. CDR1 SNHLY and CDR2 FYNNEI come from the germline V gene. The CDR3 region has the DNA TGTGCCAGCGACGGGGGGGGTCCCATCTTC. Its translation is CASDGGGPIF. The full variable domain, its missing parts supplied by reference TRBV2 and TRBJ2-1, is EPEVTQTPSHQVTQMGQEVILRCVPISNHLYFYWYRQILGQKVEFLVSFYNNEISEKSEIFDDQFSVERPDGSNFTLKIRSTKLEDSAMYFCASDGGGPIFGPGTRLTVL.

This chain links TRBV6-1 with TRBJ1-3, with a weak D call TRBD1 (6 bases). The CDR3 spans 15 residues. The V gene's germline CDR1 is MNHNS and CDR2 SASEGT. V lost 11 bases to trimming and J lost 0 bases, with 17 bases between them. The CDR3 protein is CAALLGGLSGNTIYF. CDR3 bases: TGTGCCGCACTTTTGGGGGGCCTCTCTGGAAACACCATATATTTT.

V gene TRBV5-1 combines with J gene TRBJ2-5; tentative D call: TRBD2 (5 bases). CDR3 size: 13 residues. Deletions cut 5 bases from V and 6 bases from J, with 14 bases between. CDR1 SGHRS and CDR2 YFSETQ come from the germline V gene. In DNA, the CDR3 is TGCGCCAGCAGAGAGGGCCTGGGGAAGACCCAGTACTTC. Translated, it gives CASREGLGKTQYF.

The chain recombines TRBV10-3 with TRBJ2-1; 11 bases agree with TRBD2. Germline V lookup: CDR1 ENHRY, CDR2 SYGVKD. J lost 3 bases, V lost 3 bases, and 1 base had no gene match. CDR3 length: 15 residues. For the CDR3, the DNA is TGTGCCATCAGTGACGGGACTAGCGGCTACAATGAGCAGTTCTTC. Translated: CAISDGTSGYNEQFF.

The CDR3 loop is CASSFGGNGYTF. The CDR3 DNA reads TGTGCCAGCAGTTTTGGAGGGAATGGCTACACCTTC. This rearrangement joins TRBV6-5 to TRBJ1-2; D not resolved. CDR1 and CDR2 from the germline V gene are MNHEY and SVGAGI. Trimming took off 4 bases at V and 6 bases at J, with 9 bases between the two ends. The CDR3 is 12 residues long.

This clone was seen a single time. This sequence joins TRBV28 and TRBJ2-5; 9 bases fit TRBD2. This CDR3 is 16 amino acids long. Germline CDR1 reads MDHEN; CDR2 reads SYDVKM. Trimming at V came to 2 bases and at J to 0 bases, leaving 4 bases not matched to a gene. Written as DNA, the CDR3 is TGTGCCAGCAGTTTAATTGGCGGGGGGGACCAAGAGACCCAGTACTTC. It encodes CASSLIGGGDQETQYF. Variable domain in full (rest from reference TRBV28 and TRBJ2-5): DVKVTQSSRYLVKRTGEKVFLECVQDMDHENMFWYRQDPGLGLRLIYFSYDVKMKEKGDIPEGYSVSREKKERFSLILESASTNQTSMYLCASSLIGGGDQETQYFGPGTRLLVL.

This chain joins TRBV2 and TRBJ1-3; tentative D call: TRBD1 (5 bases). The germline gives CDR1 SNHLY, CDR2 FYNNEI. This CDR3 contains 14 residues. Trimming took off 8 bases at V and 3 bases at J, with 14 bases between the two ends. CDR3 bases: TGTGCCAGCGGATCTTATGGGGGTGGAAACACCATATATTTT. Translating gives CASGSYGGGNTIYF.

The rearrangement joins TRBV7-9 to TRBJ2-7; TRBD1 agrees at 7 bases. CDR3 length equals 14 residues. With V trimmed by 1 base and J by 2 bases, 2 bases remained unmatched. Germline V lookup: CDR1 SEHNR, CDR2 FQNEAQ (reference sequence). The CDR3: CASSLVGTAYEQYF. The CDR3 region has the DNA TGTGCCAGCAGCTTAGTAGGGACAGCCTACGAGCAGTACTTC.

J is TRBJ1-2 and V is TRBV5-1, with a weak D call TRBD1 (6 bases). Between the trimmed V and J ends, which lost 4 bases and 8 bases, there was a span of 18 bases. The CDR3 sequence is 14 residues long. The germline V gene has CDR1 SGHRS and CDR2 YFSETQ. The CDR3 here is CASSLAGGAPGYTF. The DNA for the CDR3 is TGCGCCAGCAGCCTCGCTGGGGGCGCCCCGGGCTACACCTTC.

The chain is built from TRBV6-5 and TRBJ1-1; D remains unclear. Germline V gene sequence: CDR1 MNHEY, CDR2 SVGAGI. The CDR3 has 11 amino acids. The V and J ends lost 7 bases and 5 bases respectively, with 8 bases between them. CDR3 protein: CASNMGTEAFF. CDR3 coding DNA: TGTGCCAGCAATATGGGGACTGAAGCTTTCTTT.

The chain has TRBV5-6 and TRBJ2-1; D may be TRBD1 or TRBD2 (6 bases each). The V end was cut by 5 bases, the J end by 6 bases, with 27 bases between. Germline V gene sequence: CDR1 SGHDT, CDR2 YYEEEE. This CDR3 has 18 residues. DNA for the CDR3: TGTGCCAGCAGGGACTGGGGGGCGACATTGGGTGCCCCCAATGAGCAGTTCTTC. This sequence encodes CASRDWGATLGAPNEQFF.

The chain carries TRBV19 and TRBJ2-7, with D possibly matching TRBD1 (5 bases). V lost 8 bases and J lost 6, with 17 bases in between. The length of the CDR3 is 13 residues. Per germline, CDR1 LNHDA and CDR2 SQIVND (reference sequence). CDR3: CASGSTGVFEQYF. CDR3 bases: TGTGCCAGTGGAAGTACAGGTGTGTTCGAGCAGTACTTC.

The V gene is TRBV11-2, the J gene TRBJ2-5; D perhaps matches TRBD2 (6 bases). Germline V gene sequence: CDR1 SGHAT, CDR2 FQNNGV. The germline V and J ends were trimmed by 0 bases and 5 bases, with 19 bases remaining between them. The CDR3 is made up of 17 amino acids. The chain's CDR3 is CASSLDLMGGKWETQYF. DNA for the CDR3: TGTGCCAGCAGCTTAGACCTAATGGGCGGGAAGTGGGAGACCCAGTACTTC.

This chain links TRBV9 with TRBJ2-5; maybe TRBD1 (6 bases). Germline values: CDR1 SGDLS, CDR2 YYNGEE. The CDR3 length is 15 residues. Trimming took off 3 bases at V and 5 bases at J, with 17 bases between the two ends. DNA of the CDR3: TGTGCCAGCAGCGCGGCGGACAGTGGCCGGGAGACCCAGTACTTC. This gives the protein CASSAADSGRETQYF.

In this sample, this clone turned up once. The CDR3 sequence is CASSRDPYNEQFF. The CDR3 DNA reads as TGTGCCAGCAGCCGGGACCCCTACAATGAGCAGTTCTTC. The chain uses TRBV6-6 and TRBJ2-1; D is possibly TRBD1 or TRBD2 (5 bases each). The CDR3 has 13 residues. V was shortened by 6 bases and J by 2 bases, with 8 bases between the two germline ends. Germline V lookup: CDR1 MNHNY, CDR2 SVGAGI (reference sequence).

CDR3 loop: CASSPLGLAVYNEQFF. The CDR3 DNA reads as TGTGCCAGCAGCCCCCTTGGACTAGCGGTTTACAATGAGCAGTTCTTC. The V gene is TRBV7-2, the J gene TRBJ2-1, with TRBD2 matching 10 bases. CDR1 and CDR2 (germline): SGHTA, FQGNSA. J lost 4 bases, V lost 5 bases, and 8 bases had no gene match. The length of the CDR3 is 16 residues.

The chain uses TRBV15 and TRBJ2-7, with D hard to call. V shed 0 bases and J shed 4 bases, with 4 bases lying between them. The CDR3 length is 12 residues. CDR1 LNHNV and CDR2 YYDKDF come from the germline V gene (reference sequence). Here the CDR3 DNA reads TGTGCCACCAGCAGAGATAGGTACGAGCAGTACTTC. The encoded protein is CATSRDRYEQYF.

J is TRBJ1-2 and V is TRBV5-1; 8 positions agree with TRBD1. Germline CDR1 reads SGHRS; CDR2 reads YFSETQ. This CDR3 region has 13 residues. J lost 6 bases, V lost 0 bases, and 1 base had no gene match. The CDR3 DNA reads TGCGCCAGCAGCTTGGACAGGGGGGATGGCTACACCTTC. It yields the protein CASSLDRGDGYTF.

This clone was detected only once. The chain links TRBV30 to TRBJ2-1; unclear D gene. Germline CDR1 reads GTSNPN; CDR2 reads SVGIG (reference sequence). This CDR3 contains 13 residues. V lost 7 bases to trimming and J lost 2 bases, with 12 bases between them. CDR3 loop: CALTPKAYNEQFF. The CDR3 DNA reads as TGTGCCTTGACCCCAAAGGCCTACAATGAGCAGTTCTTC.